One and the same sample provided the 12 T cell receptor beta chains below, sequenced in a study of CD8 T cell repertoires and HIV-1 epitope variants. This table comes from immunoSEQ multiplex PCR, and its TCRdb copy is limited to in-frame clones, with some not included. The sample contains around 4,000 clones, 68% of which appear only once. Their antigen targets remain unknown. Sequenced sample: cultured CD8+ T cells derived from PBMCs. These receptor sequences come from a male donor with HIV.

The chain uses TRBV4-2 and TRBJ2-7, with TRBD1 matching 9 bases. Germline assignment: CDR1 LGHNA and CDR2 YNFKEQ. J was trimmed by 5 bases and V by 4 bases; bases with no gene match: 6. The CDR3 runs 14 residues. The CDR3 loop is CASSRTGEINEQYF. The DNA of the CDR3 is TGTGCCAGCAGCCGGACAGGGGAAATTAACGAGCAGTACTTC.

V is TRBV27 and J is TRBJ2-1; 7 positions match TRBD1. The J segment lost 6 bases and the V segment lost 3 bases, leaving 8 bases of the junction unmatched. CDR3 length: 15 amino acids. Germline CDR1 and CDR2: MNHEY and SMNVEV (reference sequence). Here the CDR3 reads CASSFKPGQTNEQFF. CDR3 nucleotide sequence: TGTGCCAGCAGTTTCAAACCGGGACAGACCAATGAGCAGTTCTTC.

Concerning this clone: At one boundary the junction diverges from the germline segment, which might be a read error. The rearrangement joins TRBV6-1 to TRBJ2-2; D remains ambiguous. The V gene's germline CDR1 is MNHNS and CDR2 SASEGT. This CDR3 comprises 15 residues. CDR3 nucleotides: TGTGCCATCAGTGAAAATCTAGGCGTTACCGGGGAGCTGTTTTTT. Amino acid sequence: CAISENLGVTGELFF.

The chain carries TRBV28 and TRBJ2-7; 9 nucleotides agree with TRBD2. The CDR3 totals 13 residues. The V and J ends lost 6 bases and 2 bases, in that order; junction bases with no gene match: 2. Germline V CDR1 and CDR2: MDHEN, SYDVKM. The CDR3 region has the DNA TGTGCCAGCAGGGCGGGAGGGGCCTACGAGCAGTACTTC. Translated, it gives CASRAGGAYEQYF.

The chain uses TRBV19 and TRBJ2-2; possibly TRBD1 for D (5 bases). Germline CDR1 reads LNHDA; CDR2 reads SQIVND (reference sequence). V gave up 8 bases and J gave up 6 bases, with 10 bases separating them. The CDR3 is made up of 12 amino acids. CDR3 sequence: CASGWGPGELFF. CDR3 coding DNA: TGTGCCAGTGGGTGGGGCCCCGGGGAGCTGTTTTTT.

The chain is built from TRBV27 and TRBJ2-7; D possibly corresponds to TRBD1 (6 bases). Germline V gives CDR1 MNHEY, CDR2 SMNVEV (reference sequence). CDR3 length: 13 residues. V lost 6 bases to trimming and J lost 3 bases, with 12 bases between them. Here the CDR3 reads CASSYGQLYEQYF. CDR3 sequence (DNA): TGTGCCAGCAGCTATGGACAGCTCTACGAGCAGTACTTC.

The chain couples TRBV6-1 to TRBJ2-2; tentatively, D is TRBD1 (6 bases). Germline CDR1 MNHNS, CDR2 SASEGT. The CDR3 runs to 14 residues. With 3 bases removed from V and 5 bases from J, the gap between germline ends came to 10 bases. CDR3 sequence (DNA): TGTGCCAGCAGTGACAAGGGGGAGACCGGGGAGCTGTTTTTT. Protein product: CASSDKGETGELFF.

Remarks on this clone: In the same sample, other DNA sequences code for this CDR3. The CDR3 DNA follows: TGTGCCAGCAGCAATAGCGGTAGCTGGAATGAGCAGTTCTTC. Its translation is CASSNSGSWNEQFF. The chain couples TRBV5-4 to TRBJ2-1, with D perhaps TRBD2 (6 bases). Per the germline V gene, CDR1 is SGHNT and CDR2 is YYREEE (reference sequence). CDR3 length equals 14 residues. V lost 4 bases and J lost 7, with 15 bases in between.

This clone occurred once. J is TRBJ2-7 and V is TRBV10-3, with 10 bases lining up with TRBD1. V lost 6 bases, J lost 3 bases, and 8 bases stayed unmatched. The V gene's germline CDR1 is ENHRY and CDR2 SYGVKD. The CDR3 has 15 amino acids. This chain's CDR3 is CAIRSAGQGHYEQYF. The CDR3 bases are TGTGCCATCAGATCGGCGGGACAGGGGCACTACGAGCAGTACTTC.

The chain links TRBV7-3 to TRBJ2-1, with D perhaps matching TRBD2 (5 bases). From germline, CDR1 is SGHTA and CDR2 FQGTGA. The CDR3 loop spans 17 amino acids. Trimming took off 3 bases at V and 1 base at J, with 16 bases between the two ends. The CDR3 bases are TGTGCCAGCAGCTTCCTTTCCGGGGTCGAATCCTACAATGAGCAGTTCTTC. It translates to CASSFLSGVESYNEQFF.

J is TRBJ1-4 and V is TRBV29-1; D is uncertain. Germline lookup yields CDR1 SQVTM and CDR2 ANQGSEA. CDR3 length equals 13 residues. With 3 bases removed from V and 3 bases from J, the gap between germline ends came to 8 bases. CDR3 sequence (DNA): TGCAGCGTTGAGGGAGACTCTAATGAAAAACTGTTTTTT. It encodes CSVEGDSNEKLFF.

The genes are TRBV29-1 and TRBJ2-5; no definite D call. There are 12 residues in the CDR3. Trimming took off 0 bases at V and 4 bases at J, with 6 bases between the two ends. Germline CDR1 SQVTM, CDR2 ANQGSEA. The DNA of the CDR3 is TGCAGCGTTGAAGATCTTATAGAGACCCAGTACTTC. Translating gives CSVEDLIETQYF. Drawing the rest from reference TRBV29-1 and TRBJ2-5, the complete variable domain is SAVISQKPSRDICQRGTSLTIQCQVDSQVTMMFWYRQQPGQSLTLIATANQGSEATYESGFVIDKFPISRPNLTFSTLTVSNMSPEDSSIYLCSVEDLIETQYFGPGTRLLVL.